This is a list of T cell receptor beta chains from one sample in a study of blood T cell repertoires in COVID-19. Method: immunoSEQ multiplex PCR; TCRdb's copy keeps in-frame clones and lacks some. The table has 130,000 or so clones, 85% to 90% seen once. Sequencing was carried out using peripheral blood. These receptors came from a man between 70 and 80 years old with active or convalescent COVID-19. Each CDR3 is given with its conserved first and last residue. Each record gives: clone size, D gene, J gene, V gene, CDR3 protein, CDR3 DNA. D genes are given only for firm matches. The size field is filled for only some rows; it gives once, few, many or a size class.

clone size: .
D gene: .
J gene: TRBJ1-2
V gene: TRBV27
CDR3 protein: CASTSLAEANYGYTF
CDR3 DNA: TGTGCCAGCACCTCGCTAGCGGAGGCTAACTATGGCTACACCTTC

clone size: .
D gene: TRBD1
J gene: TRBJ1-2
V gene: TRBV2
CDR3 protein: CASSGGGPGYTF
CDR3 DNA: TGTGCCAGCAGTGGAGGGGGCCCTGGCTACACCTTC

clone size: .
D gene: TRBD2
J gene: TRBJ2-2
V gene: TRBV7-2
CDR3 protein: CASSLVGGTTGELFF
CDR3 DNA: TGTGCCAGCAGCTTAGTGGGAGGGACCACCGGGGAGCTGTTTTTT

clone size: .
D gene: TRBD1
J gene: TRBJ1-2
V gene: TRBV28
CDR3 protein: CASSWDRDSNNYGYTF
CDR3 DNA: TGTGCCAGCAGCTGGGACCGGGACAGCAATAACTATGGCTACACCTTC

clone size: .
D gene: .
J gene: TRBJ1-4
V gene: TRBV6-5
CDR3 protein: CASSYTGHSNEKLFF
CDR3 DNA: TGTGCCAGCAGTTACACGGGACACTCTAATGAAAAACTGTTTTTT

clone size: .
D gene: TRBD1
J gene: TRBJ2-2
V gene: TRBV5-1
CDR3 protein: CASGGTGGDGLITGELFF
CDR3 DNA: TGCGCCAGCGGAGGGACAGGGGGCGACGGCCTAATCACCGGGGAGCTGTTTTTT

clone size: .
D gene: TRBD2
J gene: TRBJ2-2
V gene: TRBV7-9
CDR3 protein: CASSSPSGRIIGGELFF
CDR3 DNA: TGTGCCAGCAGCTCCCCTAGCGGGAGAATTATAGGAGGGGAGCTGTTTTTT

clone size: .
D gene: .
J gene: TRBJ1-1
V gene: TRBV10-1
CDR3 protein: CASSESAENTEAFF
CDR3 DNA: TGCGCCAGCAGTGAGTCCGCAGAGAACACTGAAGCTTTCTTT

clone size: .
D gene: .
J gene: TRBJ1-2
V gene: TRBV4-1
CDR3 protein: CASSHHFGKGPEIRGYTF
CDR3 DNA: TGCGCCAGCAGCCACCATTTCGGTAAGGGGCCAGAGATAAGAGGCTACACCTTC

clone size: .
D gene: .
J gene: TRBJ2-7
V gene: TRBV14
CDR3 protein: CASSQVQGGAYEQYF
CDR3 DNA: TGTGCCAGCAGCCAAGTCCAGGGGGGAGCCTACGAGCAGTACTTC

clone size: .
D gene: TRBD1
J gene: TRBJ2-7
V gene: TRBV19
CDR3 protein: CASSIPGGSYEQYF
CDR3 DNA: TGTGCCAGTAGTATTCCAGGGGGCTCCTACGAGCAGTACTTC

clone size: .
D gene: TRBD1
J gene: TRBJ2-7
V gene: TRBV6-2/TRBV6-3
CDR3 protein: CASSSHTGTGSYEQYF
CDR3 DNA: TGTGCCAGCAGTTCACACACCGGGACAGGATCCTACGAGCAGTACTTC

clone size: .
D gene: TRBD2
J gene: TRBJ2-3
V gene: TRBV7-2
CDR3 protein: CASSLDGLVTDTQYF
CDR3 DNA: TGTGCCAGCAGCTTAGATGGACTAGTCACAGATACGCAGTATTTT

clone size: .
D gene: .
J gene: TRBJ2-7
V gene: TRBV28
CDR3 protein: CASSPHSTYEQYF
CDR3 DNA: TGTGCCAGCAGTCCGCACTCGACCTACGAGCAGTACTTC

clone size: .
D gene: TRBD2
J gene: TRBJ2-1
V gene: TRBV6-6
CDR3 protein: CASSPGLAGVGEQFF
CDR3 DNA: TGTGCCAGCAGTCCCGGACTAGCGGGAGTGGGAGAGCAGTTCTTC

clone size: .
D gene: .
J gene: TRBJ2-4
V gene: TRBV2
CDR3 protein: CASSESQAAKNIQYF
CDR3 DNA: TGTGCCAGCAGTGAAAGTCAAGCAGCCAAAAACATTCAGTACTTC

clone size: .
D gene: .
J gene: TRBJ1-1
V gene: TRBV28
CDR3 protein: CASSLSSGREEAFF
CDR3 DNA: TGTGCCAGCAGTTTATCGTCTGGGAGGGAGGAAGCTTTCTTT

clone size: .
D gene: .
J gene: TRBJ2-3
V gene: TRBV28
CDR3 protein: CASSLEGPLSTDTQYF
CDR3 DNA: TGTGCCAGCAGTTTGGAGGGGCCCCTTAGCACAGATACGCAGTATTTT

clone size: once
D gene: TRBD1
J gene: TRBJ2-2
V gene: TRBV4-1
CDR3 protein: CASSQPHGTENTGELFF
CDR3 DNA: TGCGCCAGCAGCCAACCCCACGGGACAGAGAACACCGGGGAGCTGTTTTTT

clone size: .
D gene: .
J gene: TRBJ2-3
V gene: TRBV12-3/TRBV12-4
CDR3 protein: CASGYGDTQYF
CDR3 DNA: TGTGCCAGCGGATACGGGGATACGCAGTATTTT

clone size: .
D gene: TRBD1
J gene: TRBJ2-7
V gene: TRBV19
CDR3 protein: CASSSVRDRVNEQYF
CDR3 DNA: TGTGCCAGTAGCTCCGTCCGGGACAGGGTCAACGAGCAGTACTTC

clone size: .
D gene: TRBD1
J gene: TRBJ1-4
V gene: TRBV7-9
CDR3 protein: CASSLPGQKNEKLFF
CDR3 DNA: TGTGCCAGCAGCTTGCCGGGACAGAAAAATGAAAAACTGTTTTTT

clone size: .
D gene: TRBD1
J gene: TRBJ1-5
V gene: TRBV4-1
CDR3 protein: CASSQGQGPYSNQPQHF
CDR3 DNA: TGCGCCAGCAGCCAAGGACAGGGCCCCTATAGCAATCAGCCCCAGCATTTT

clone size: .
D gene: .
J gene: TRBJ2-1
V gene: TRBV18
CDR3 protein: CASSPRQGHNEQFF
CDR3 DNA: TGTGCCAGCTCACCACGGCAGGGCCACAATGAGCAGTTCTTC

clone size: .
D gene: TRBD2
J gene: TRBJ2-7
V gene: TRBV14
CDR3 protein: CASSQSLGAGLRIEQYF
CDR3 DNA: TGTGCCAGCAGCCAAAGCCTGGGAGCGGGGCTGAGGATTGAGCAGTACTTC

clone size: .
D gene: TRBD1
J gene: TRBJ2-7
V gene: TRBV5-6
CDR3 protein: CASPKSTGAESSYEQYF
CDR3 DNA: TGTGCCAGCCCTAAATCGACAGGGGCCGAAAGCTCCTACGAGCAGTACTTC

clone size: .
D gene: TRBD1
J gene: TRBJ1-2
V gene: TRBV29-1
CDR3 protein: CSGDSNYGYTF
CDR3 DNA: TGCAGCGGGGACAGTAACTATGGCTACACCTTC